The rows below give T cell receptor beta chains drawn from one sample of a study of T cells in Graves' hyperthyroidism and ophthalmopathy. TCRdb used MiXCR to reprocess the multiplex PCR reads, holding one entry per CDR3 protein. The sample lists some 510,000 distinct CDR3 sequences; approximately 44% were seen once. Sequencing input: peripheral blood or thyroid tissue (not recorded which). The receptors were sampled from a young woman with Graves' hyperthyroidism. CDR3s include the opening cysteine and the closing phenylalanine or tryptophan. A D gene is named only where the DNA matches it firmly. Clone size, where shown, is once, few, many, or a class for clones that have expanded.

D gene	clone size	V gene	J gene	CDR3 protein	CDR3 DNA
.	.	TRBV2	TRBJ1-2	CASSESVGKGYTF	TGTGCCAGTAGTGAAAGCGTGGGAAAAGGCTACACCTTC
.	many	TRBV7-8	TRBJ1-3	CASSSQYSGNTIYF	TGTGCCAGCAGCTCACAGTACTCTGGAAACACCATATATTTT
.	.	TRBV7-2	TRBJ2-3	CASSEGGTANTQYF	TGTGCCAGCAGTGAAGGCGGTACAGCAAATACGCAGTATTTT
.	.	TRBV10-2	TRBJ2-7	CASSQEISLETGPYEQYF	TGCGCCAGCAGCCAAGAGATCAGTCTAGAGACAGGCCCCTACGAGCAGTACTTC
.	once	TRBV19	TRBJ1-2	CASSTDIQVSNYGYTF	TGTGCCAGTAGTACGGACATACAGGTTTCTAACTATGGCTACACCTTC
.	few	TRBV2	TRBJ2-5	CASSETASQETQYF	TGTGCCAGCAGTGAAACGGCTAGTCAAGAGACCCAGTACTTC
TRBD1	few	TRBV7-9	TRBJ2-2	CASSLGQGDAGELFF	TGTGCCAGCAGCTTGGGACAGGGGGACGCCGGGGAGCTGTTTTTT
.	.	TRBV29-1	TRBJ2-7	CSVSGGGIEYEQYF	TGCAGCGTTAGTGGTGGCGGGATTGAATACGAGCAGTACTTC
.	many	TRBV6-5	TRBJ1-2	CASSYGRGYGYTF	TGTGCCAGCAGTTACGGGAGGGGGTATGGCTACACCTTC
TRBD1	.	TRBV2	TRBJ1-2	CASSHEWTGVDGYTF	TGTGCCAGCAGTCACGAGTGGACAGGGGTCGATGGCTACACCTTC
TRBD1	many	TRBV29-1	TRBJ2-7	CSVQLRDRAHEQYF	TGCAGCGTTCAACTCCGGGACAGGGCCCACGAGCAGTACTTC
TRBD2	.	TRBV9	TRBJ2-7	CASSTRVAGGPSYEQYF	TGTGCCAGCAGCACCCGCGTCGCGGGAGGGCCCTCCTACGAGCAGTACTTC
TRBD1	.	TRBV10-3	TRBJ1-1	CAISGDRAKNTEAFF	TGTGCCATCAGTGGGGACAGGGCAAAGAACACTGAAGCTTTCTTT
TRBD1	few	TRBV20-1	TRBJ1-5	CSARGDRYNQPQHF	TGCAGTGCTAGGGGGGACAGATACAATCAGCCCCAGCATTTT
TRBD2	.	TRBV20-1	TRBJ2-5	CSAKGPAGGGETQYF	TGCAGTGCTAAAGGACCAGCGGGAGGCGGAGAGACCCAGTACTTC
TRBD2	few	TRBV19	TRBJ2-7	CASRPHTSGRSSEQYF	TGTGCCAGTAGGCCTCATACTAGCGGGAGATCCAGCGAGCAGTACTTC
.	many	TRBV24-1	TRBJ2-5	CATSRPAEETQYF	TGTGCCACCAGTCGCCCAGCGGAAGAGACCCAGTACTTC